This T cell receptor (beta chain) was observed in a study of cytomegalovirus exposure and HLA in healthy donors (TCRdb year 2017). Looking at the study overall: A later analysis indicated that the 90 to 150 validation repertoires were generated on the platform also employed for the approximately 700 repertoires of the first cohort. To predict cytomegalovirus infection status, the study brought together high-throughput TCR immunosequencing, statistical association of individual TCRs with disease status, and machine learning. In addition to the first cohort of 650 to 800 subjects, a separate validation cohort of about 120 different subjects was used. The aim of the study was to test whether cataloging public T cell receptors could identify signatures of past pathogen exposure.

What the study reported, not specific to this receptor: In both the original and validation cohorts, the classifier was reported to diagnose cytomegalovirus status with high specificity and sensitivity. The study listed 164 TCR beta chains as associated with cytomegalovirus. A later analysis lacked HLA typing for the validation cohort, so it scored co-occurrence in that cohort across all 120 repertoires. Subsequent analysis determined that TCRs grouped into clusters in the first cohort also showed a tendency toward co-occurrence across the approximately 110 validation repertoires, and approximately 93% of cluster scores exceeded 0. In vitro tests confirmed that a few of the cytomegalovirus-associated TCR beta chains recognize cytomegalovirus antigens. While some public TCRs were present in many individuals, most TCR sequences turned up only very rarely across donors. The authors suggested that the approach could potentially be extended to other disease states and immunological phenotypes.

The donors were included in the validation cohort of over a hundred subjects, a group kept apart from the roughly 680-subject first cohort. To prepare the library, the immunoSEQ multiplex PCR assay was applied. On the study's bioinformatics: To diagnose cytomegalovirus status from the catalog of TCR beta chain sequences, a statistical classification framework was built. This is the immuneACCESS table as TCRdb keeps it, with only in-frame sequences that have V and J called. A part of the clones is gone; compared with another copy, unresolved V genes explain less than half, and the rest is unexplained. The D gene and trimming were derived from the DNA, and the V and J assignments and clone size from that table. The sample profile shows about 63,000 clones; more than 70% of them were found once. Around 1.2% of the sample belongs to the ten largest clones. As concerns this clone: Its binding antigen is unknown. Base qualities are not provided; no much larger clone lies one nucleotide away.

The germline V gene yields SGHRS for CDR1 and YFSETQ for CDR2. The CDR3 holds 14 amino acids from the cysteine to the phenylalanine. Of all the DNA, just the CDR3 is kept, 42 bases in frame from base 1. The junction carries 8 bases between V and J, which are trimmed by 4 bases and 0 bases respectively. Source material: PBMCs. The rearrangement joined TRBV5-1 to TRBJ1-5; the D region possibly corresponds to TRBD1 (5 bases align). This receptor was taken from a woman between 18 and 30 years old in good health and CMV-seronegative. The nucleotides read TGCGCCAGCAGCATCGACAGTAGCAATCAGCCCCAGCATTTT. Its protein product is CASSIDSSNQPQHF.